This TCR beta chain was documented in a study of cytomegalovirus exposure and HLA in healthy donors. The PCR contained 60 Vbeta and 13 Jbeta primers. The protocol was immunoSEQ multiplex PCR, while the TCRdb copy is restricted to in-frame clones and leaves out a portion. The profile shows 90,000 to 120,000 clones, about 75% of them singletons. The germline V and J ends were trimmed by 6 bases and 5 bases, with 18 bases remaining between them. Germline loops: CDR1 SGHTA, CDR2 FQGTGA. This CDR3 is 15 amino acids long. The TCR sequence derives from a male donor in good health and CMV-seropositive. Sample: PBMCs. This sequence joins TRBV7-3 and TRBJ2-3; maybe TRBD2 (6 bases). The CDR3 DNA reads as TGTGCCAGCAGTGCAGGGCGGGGAAACCTAGATACGCAGTATTTT. Protein sequence: CASSAGRGNLDTQYF.